This TCR beta chain is drawn from a study of long-term antiretroviral therapy in people with HIV. Findings and limits, study-wide: The ART regimens used between about 2003 and 2018 may be less effective than current ones.

A remark on this clone: Its specificity is unknown.

Among participants with HIV, every one received treatment in the United States. CDR3 size: 15 residues. The ends were cut back, 6 bases at V and 3 bases at J, with 15 bases in the middle. Germline CDR1 reads MNHEY; CDR2 reads SMNVEV (reference sequence). Assay version v3.0 of immunoSEQ was used, and it was run at survey level. TCRdb's table, derived via immunoSEQ multiplex PCR, lists solely in-frame clones and lacks some. The profile shows tens of thousands of clones, 80% of them singletons. The chain links TRBV27 to TRBJ1-3; a possible D gene is TRBD1 (6 bases). This TCR was recovered from a man aged 40-55 years with HIV. Source: unsorted PBMCs, taken 0.3 years after starting antiretroviral therapy. The CDR3 bases are TGTGCCAGCAGCCCACAGGGATTGGGTGGAAACACCATATATTTT. This translates into CASSPQGLGGNTIYF.